This T cell receptor (beta chain) was captured in a study of blood T cells in healthy people across ages (dated by TCRdb to between 2015 and 2017). Background on the whole study: In model experiments, roughly one uniquely barcoded TCR beta cDNA molecule per two T cells was captured by template switching. To track age-related changes in TCR beta repertoire diversity, the study relied on deep sequencing normalized with unique cDNA molecular identifiers. The donors were divided into four age groups: young (average around 16 years), middle-aged (around 37), aged (62) and long-lived (nearly 85). To avoid experimental bias, donors of different ages were distributed randomly across sequencing lanes. Two additional independent replicas of 1 million unique cDNA reads from the same blood draw were analyzed for two donors (one aged 18 to 30 and one aged 80 or older). The study at large found these results: Estimates of total diversity based on one million sequenced T cells were considered lower bounds and underestimates. Bulk unsorted PBMC profiling prevented conclusive comparison of naive and antigen-experienced compartments. The long-lived group showed more naive CD4+ T cells, fewer expanded clones and increased TCR diversity than the aged group, suggesting age selection. Observed TCR beta diversity per million T cells fell roughly linearly with age, and a significant reduction was already apparent by age around 44. A strong correlation was found between observed TCR beta diversity and the percentage of naive T cells measured by flow cytometry. Because donor CMV infection status was unknown, age-related changes in expanded clonotypes were potentially confounded.

Library generation was performed with 5' RACE. Sequencing was carried out with an Illumina HiSeq 2500. The second PCR ran for roughly 7 to 11 cycles and used a J-beta primer mix along with a sample-barcoded 5' primer. Each TCR beta cDNA molecule received a unique molecular identifier from a template-switch 5' adaptor carrying 12 random nucleotides. At least 3 million CDR3-containing paired-end reads were obtained from each sample. First-strand cDNA synthesis was performed from all RNA using the Mint cDNA synthesis kit, with priming by a TRBC-specific oligonucleotide. Following uracil-DNA glycosylase treatment, all cDNA underwent a first 18-cycle PCR with the universal primers M1SS and BC2_uni_R. The original methods were these. Normalization of each sample was performed by random selection of 1 million high-quality reads, each carrying a distinct molecular identifier. Instead of being binned into consensus sequences, reads that shared molecular identifiers were thrown out. CDR3 identification, clonotype clustering and error correction used MiTCR with a Q25 quality threshold and the strictest error-elimination algorithm. A nonparametric unseen species model with Euler transformation was used to estimate a lower bound on total TCR beta diversity. In TCRdb, the public reads were trimmed at Q25 with fastp and aligned with MiXCR, with productive beta chains retained. Rows are combined by CDR3 protein, so each entry shows the most common genes and DNA. TCRdb, not the original authors, processed these V and J calls. This sample has roughly 1,500,000 distinct CDR3 sequences in its table, and around 35% of those were observed once. About 11% of the sample is taken by the ten largest.

The donors were about 40 Caucasian individuals from Russia, aged roughly 6 to 95 years, who were systemically healthy. Each donor gave ten milliliters of peripheral blood, collected into EDTA-treated Vacutainer tubes. PBMCs were isolated by Ficoll-Paque density-gradient centrifugation, with at least 6 million obtained per sample. Trizol reagent was used to extract total RNA from PBMCs, with at least 6 micrograms per sample. For every donor, flow cytometry on a PBMC aliquot measured the percentage of naive CD45RAhigh/CD27high T cells. CDR1 LGHDT and CDR2 YNNKEL were looked up in the germline V gene (reference sequence). The CDR3, from cysteine to phenylalanine, totals 14 residues. CDR3 DNA is the only sequence kept; it has 42 bases, read in frame from the first base. The V end loses 7 bases and the J end loses 7 bases, and a stretch of 20 bases separates them. A few counts support this clonotype. What antigen it recognizes has not been identified. No per-base quality is available; no much larger clone lies one base away.

The receptor chain draws on TRBV3-1 and TRBJ2-7; the D segment could be TRBD2, given 7 matching bases. The sample was blood. The sequence was collected from a woman younger than 45 in good health. The base sequence is TGTGCCAGCACCCCAAGTAGGGGGGGCGCGGAGCAGTACTTC. Translated, this gives CASTPSRGGAEQYF.